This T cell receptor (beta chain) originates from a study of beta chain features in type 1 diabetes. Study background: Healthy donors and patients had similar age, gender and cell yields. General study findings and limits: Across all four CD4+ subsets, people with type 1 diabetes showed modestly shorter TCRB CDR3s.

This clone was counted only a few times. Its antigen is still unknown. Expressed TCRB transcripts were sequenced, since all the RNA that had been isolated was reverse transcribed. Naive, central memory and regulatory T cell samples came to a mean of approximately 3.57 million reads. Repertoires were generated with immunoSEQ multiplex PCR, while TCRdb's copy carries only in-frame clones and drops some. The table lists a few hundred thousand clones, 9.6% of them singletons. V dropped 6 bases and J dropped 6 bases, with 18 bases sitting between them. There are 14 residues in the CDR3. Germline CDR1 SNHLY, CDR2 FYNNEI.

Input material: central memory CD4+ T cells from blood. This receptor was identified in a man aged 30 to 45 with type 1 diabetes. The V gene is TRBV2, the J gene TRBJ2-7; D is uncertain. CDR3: CASSTGRTSVEQYF. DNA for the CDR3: TGTGCCAGCAGCACCGGACGGACCTCAGTCGAGCAGTACTTC.